Listed below are T cell receptor beta chains from one sample, sequenced in a study of cytomegalovirus exposure and HLA in healthy donors. This table comes from immunoSEQ multiplex PCR, and its TCRdb copy is limited to in-frame clones, with some not included. The sample records tens of thousands of clones, around 68% being singletons. Source material: PBMCs. The receptors here all came from a man in his forties or fifties in good health and CMV-seropositive. Both conserved end residues are trimmed from each CDR3. Fields, in order: V gene, D gene, J gene, CDR3 protein. D genes are given only for firm matches.

V gene: TRBV7-9; D gene: TRBD1; J gene: TRBJ1-5; CDR3 protein: ASSSVQGAEYWNQPQH
V gene: TRBV29-1; D gene: -; J gene: TRBJ2-1; CDR3 protein: SVDSGSSYNEQF
V gene: TRBV7-2; D gene: TRBD1; J gene: TRBJ1-5; CDR3 protein: ASSLGTGTFGNQPQH
V gene: TRBV7-2; D gene: TRBD1; J gene: TRBJ1-1; CDR3 protein: ASSPGGNTEAF
V gene: TRBV6-5; D gene: -; J gene: TRBJ2-3; CDR3 protein: ASKTGGFTDTQY
V gene: TRBV5-1; D gene: -; J gene: TRBJ1-6; CDR3 protein: ASSQGQDNSPLH
V gene: TRBV29-1; D gene: TRBD1; J gene: TRBJ1-2; CDR3 protein: SVQTVRTGLSSGYT
V gene: TRBV5-1; D gene: TRBD2; J gene: TRBJ2-7; CDR3 protein: ASSLYSAGLADSYEQY
V gene: TRBV19; D gene: -; J gene: TRBJ1-1; CDR3 protein: ASSGRQAPETEAF
V gene: TRBV9; D gene: TRBD2; J gene: TRBJ2-1; CDR3 protein: ASSGSGSGYNEQF
V gene: TRBV7-7; D gene: TRBD1; J gene: TRBJ1-2; CDR3 protein: ASSLGQGPFHGYT
V gene: TRBV21-1; D gene: -; J gene: TRBJ2-7; CDR3 protein: ASSNGKSKGQGIYEQY
V gene: TRBV6-1; D gene: -; J gene: TRBJ1-2; CDR3 protein: ASKTATNYGYT
V gene: TRBV6-6; D gene: -; J gene: TRBJ2-7; CDR3 protein: ASSPLNEQY
V gene: TRBV5-6; D gene: TRBD1; J gene: TRBJ2-5; CDR3 protein: ASSSVGTGGIKTQY
V gene: TRBV11-2; D gene: -; J gene: TRBJ1-4; CDR3 protein: ASSLGTLNNEKLF
V gene: TRBV5-1; D gene: -; J gene: TRBJ2-2; CDR3 protein: ASSSGVGTGELF
V gene: TRBV7-2; D gene: TRBD1; J gene: TRBJ1-2; CDR3 protein: ASSLYGTAYGYT
V gene: TRBV10-2; D gene: TRBD1; J gene: TRBJ2-7; CDR3 protein: ASSELGGPYEQY
V gene: TRBV7-2; D gene: -; J gene: TRBJ1-1; CDR3 protein: ASSLVASRAF
V gene: TRBV30; D gene: -; J gene: TRBJ2-5; CDR3 protein: AWREGLPQETQY
V gene: TRBV9; D gene: TRBD1; J gene: TRBJ1-5; CDR3 protein: ASSAGQDSNQPQH
V gene: TRBV5-1; D gene: -; J gene: TRBJ1-1; CDR3 protein: ASSLGPQAGDTEAF
V gene: TRBV27; D gene: TRBD1; J gene: TRBJ1-3; CDR3 protein: ASRPFGDRGTDSGNTIY
V gene: TRBV6-5; D gene: -; J gene: TRBJ2-7; CDR3 protein: ASRDYRSSYEQY
V gene: TRBV4-1; D gene: TRBD1; J gene: TRBJ2-6; CDR3 protein: ASSQEAPGGPSVLT
V gene: TRBV7-2; D gene: -; J gene: TRBJ2-2; CDR3 protein: ASSSSLISVKTGELF
V gene: TRBV7-8; D gene: -; J gene: TRBJ1-5; CDR3 protein: ASRLSGSNQPQH
V gene: TRBV5-1; D gene: TRBD2; J gene: TRBJ2-7; CDR3 protein: ASSYQVLAGGPNDYEQY
V gene: TRBV27; D gene: -; J gene: TRBJ2-7; CDR3 protein: ASSLLRGYEQY
V gene: TRBV5-5; D gene: -; J gene: TRBJ2-1; CDR3 protein: ASSPTGDNEQF
V gene: TRBV29-1; D gene: TRBD2; J gene: TRBJ2-1; CDR3 protein: SGGGGRPNNEQF
V gene: TRBV6-1; D gene: TRBD1; J gene: TRBJ1-5; CDR3 protein: ASSPGQNSNQPQH
V gene: TRBV27; D gene: TRBD1; J gene: TRBJ1-1; CDR3 protein: ASSYRTGLAF
V gene: TRBV5-1; D gene: -; J gene: TRBJ2-3; CDR3 protein: ASSSTLRLVRTDTQY
V gene: TRBV11-2; D gene: TRBD1; J gene: TRBJ1-5; CDR3 protein: ASSDRDQPQH
V gene: TRBV7-7; D gene: -; J gene: TRBJ1-5; CDR3 protein: ASSLAGWDGRRVSNQPQH
V gene: TRBV19; D gene: -; J gene: TRBJ1-1; CDR3 protein: ASRNRQALNTEAF
V gene: TRBV7-6; D gene: -; J gene: TRBJ1-5; CDR3 protein: ASITGNQPQH
V gene: TRBV6-1; D gene: -; J gene: TRBJ1-5; CDR3 protein: ASRNLGGASQH
V gene: TRBV9; D gene: TRBD1; J gene: TRBJ2-5; CDR3 protein: ASSASTGGKETQY
V gene: TRBV27; D gene: -; J gene: TRBJ2-1; CDR3 protein: ASSYYNEQF
V gene: TRBV7-9; D gene: TRBD2; J gene: TRBJ2-5; CDR3 protein: ASSAPGLAGETQY
V gene: TRBV30; D gene: -; J gene: TRBJ2-3; CDR3 protein: AWSSYRGGSTDTQY
V gene: TRBV7-3; D gene: TRBD2; J gene: TRBJ2-1; CDR3 protein: ASSSNGGSNEQF
V gene: TRBV27; D gene: TRBD2; J gene: TRBJ2-7; CDR3 protein: ASSLRLAGGDYEQY
V gene: TRBV5-1; D gene: TRBD1; J gene: TRBJ1-1; CDR3 protein: ASSLGGGITEAF
V gene: TRBV30; D gene: -; J gene: TRBJ2-2; CDR3 protein: AWGVGRARAGELF
V gene: TRBV5-1; D gene: TRBD2; J gene: TRBJ2-7; CDR3 protein: ASSLASSGGSYEQY